The 14 T cell receptor beta chains below all came from one sample that was sequenced in a study of blood T cells in healthy people across ages. Next came a second PCR, run for about 6 to 12 cycles, which used a sample-barcoded 5' primer along with a J-beta primer mix. Using its own MiXCR run on the 5' RACE reads, TCRdb lists one record per CDR3 protein. Of roughly 1,500,000 distinct CDR3 sequences in the sample, about 43% were seen once. Sequencing was performed on blood. These TCRs come from a young woman in good health.

Only a few counts were recorded for this clonotype. The V call is TRBV27, the J call TRBJ2-7; TRBD2 is a possible D gene (6 bases). The V end was cut by 5 bases, the J end by 7 bases, with 30 bases between. The CDR3 length is 18 residues. CDR1 is MNHEY, CDR2 SMNVEV, per germline (reference sequence). The CDR3 nucleotides are TGTGCCAGCAGTCCACCGTGGGCGGAGGGTAGGGATTTGGGGGAGCAGTACTTC. Translated, it gives CASSPPWAEGRDLGEQYF.

The chain couples TRBV12-3 or TRBV12-4 to TRBJ2-3, with D possibly TRBD1 on 6 matching bases. The CDR3 totals 16 residues. Trimming removed 1 base from V and 0 bases from J, with 11 bases in between. The CDR3 sequence is CASSLGGQYSTDTQYF. CDR3 DNA: TGTGCCAGCAGTTTAGGGGGGCAATATAGCACAGATACGCAGTATTTT.

This clonotype occurred a few times. As DNA, the CDR3 is TGTGCCAGCCCTGACGGACTAGCGCCCAACAATGAGCAGTTCTTC. Translating it yields CASPDGLAPNNEQFF. The rearrangement joins TRBV2 to TRBJ2-1; TRBD2 agrees at 9 bases. Germline loops: CDR1 SNHLY, CDR2 FYNNEI. The V segment lost 8 bases and the J segment 5 bases; nucleotides outside the gene matches: 10. This CDR3 region has 15 residues. Variable domain in full (rest from reference TRBV2 and TRBJ2-1): EPEVTQTPSHQVTQMGQEVILRCVPISNHLYFYWYRQILGQKVEFLVSFYNNEISEKSEIFDDQFSVERPDGSNFTLKIRSTKLEDSAMYFCASPDGLAPNNEQFFGPGTRLTVL.

The chain combines TRBV11-2 with TRBJ2-6; D gene uncertain. The CDR3 loop spans 16 amino acids. V was trimmed by 9 bases and J by 0 bases, leaving 15 bases between them. Germline V lookup: CDR1 SGHAT, CDR2 FQNNGV. The DNA for the CDR3 is TGTGCCAGTAGGCCGACACCCAGCTCTGGGGCCAACGTCCTGACTTTC. It is translated as CASRPTPSSGANVLTF.

This chain connects TRBV21-1 to TRBJ2-5; the table's D call, TRBD1, was not checked against the DNA. The end of the DNA fits TRBJ2-7 better, so the J call may be wrong. TRBV21-1 is an annotated pseudogene. The CDR3 length is 15 residues. DNA of the CDR3: TGTGCCAGCAGCGCCGACAGGGGGCGTTGCTACGAGCAGTACTTC. Translating it yields CASSADRGRCYEQYF.

The chain employs TRBV4-1 and TRBJ1-2; D remains ambiguous. The V end lost 0 bases, the J end lost 4 bases, and 15 bases lay between the germline ends. CDR1 is MGHRA and CDR2 is YSYEKL in the germline V gene. The CDR3 has 16 amino acids. CDR3 region: CASSQDVGDSAYGYTF. In nucleotides, the CDR3 is TGCGCCAGCAGCCAAGATGTGGGAGACTCTGCCTATGGCTACACCTTC.

This clonotype was detected only a few times. J is TRBJ2-3 and V is TRBV4-1; a weak D match, TRBD1 (6 bases). The germline CDR1 and CDR2 sequences are MGHRA and YSYEKL. The V end lost 0 bases, the J end lost 0 bases, and 13 bases lay between the germline ends. CDR3 length: 17 amino acids. The CDR3 sequence is CASSQDRQAYSTDTQYF. The CDR3, as DNA: TGCGCCAGCAGCCAAGATAGACAGGCCTACAGCACAGATACGCAGTATTTT.

This clonotype has a handful of counts. The chain uses TRBV18 and TRBJ2-6; D remains unclear. V gave up 4 bases and J gave up 4 bases, with 14 bases separating them. The germline CDR1 and CDR2 sequences are KGHSH and LQKENI. This CDR3 comprises 16 residues. For the CDR3, the DNA is TGTGCCAGCTCACTTTTCAGCGCCCACGGGGCCAACGTCCTGACTTTC. Translation: CASSLFSAHGANVLTF.

The chain employs TRBV15 and TRBJ1-2; the D is unclear. Germline V gene lookup returns CDR1 LNHNV and CDR2 YYDKDF (reference sequence). V lost 0 bases and J 2 bases, leaving 10 bases between the germline ends. The CDR3 is 15 residues long. The CDR3 sequence is CATSREPGWNYGYTF. The CDR3 nucleotides read TGTGCCACCAGCAGAGAGCCGGGTTGGAACTATGGCTACACCTTC.

This clonotype was picked up a small number of times. The chain employs TRBV7-9 and TRBJ1-2, with a tentative D call TRBD1 (6 bases). Germline loops: CDR1 SEHNR, CDR2 FQNEAQ (reference sequence). The CDR3 length is 16 residues. V lost 5 bases and J lost 3, with 19 bases in between. The CDR3 protein is CASSPGGEGVDYGYTF. The CDR3 coding sequence is TGTGCCAGCAGCCCGGGGGGCGAGGGTGTTGACTATGGCTACACCTTC.

The chain carries TRBV30 and TRBJ1-2, with 7 bases lining up with TRBD1. From germline, CDR1 is GTSNPN and CDR2 SVGIG (reference sequence). The CDR3 runs to 15 residues. J gave up 4 bases and V 3 bases, and 11 bases lay outside the gene matches. The CDR3 loop is CAWRDTGVSVYGYTF. CDR3 sequence (DNA): TGTGCCTGGAGGGATACAGGGGTCTCGGTCTATGGCTACACCTTC.

This clonotype appeared a few times. J is TRBJ2-1 and V is TRBV6-2 or TRBV6-3, with TRBD1 as a possible D gene (5 bases). Looked up from germline, CDR1 is MNHEY and CDR2 is SVGEGT. Trimming removed 3 bases at V and 6 bases at J, with 18 bases between. The CDR3 is made up of 16 amino acids. CDR3 sequence: CASSYGGVQGTNEQFF. The CDR3 nucleotides read TGTGCCAGCAGTTATGGTGGGGTGCAGGGCACCAATGAGCAGTTCTTC.

This clonotype came up a few times. This chain joins TRBV9 and TRBJ1-1; D possibly corresponds to TRBD1 (6 bases). Germline lookup yields CDR1 SGDLS and CDR2 YYNGEE. CDR3 length: 15 amino acids. V was trimmed by 4 bases and J by 7 bases, leaving 20 bases between them. The chain's CDR3 is CASSYSDSPRVEAFF. The DNA of the CDR3 is TGTGCCAGCAGCTACTCGGACAGTCCCCGAGTTGAAGCTTTCTTT.

V usage is TRBV6-2 or TRBV6-3 and J usage is TRBJ1-2; 7 bases map to TRBD1. Germline CDR1 MNHEY, CDR2 SVGEGT. The CDR3 runs to 14 residues. The V gene end was trimmed by 5 bases and the J gene end by 6 bases; junction bases not matched to a gene: 9. CDR3 sequence: CASSRGSGGHGYTF. The CDR3 nucleotides are TGTGCCAGCAGTCGAGGCTCAGGGGGGCATGGCTACACCTTC.